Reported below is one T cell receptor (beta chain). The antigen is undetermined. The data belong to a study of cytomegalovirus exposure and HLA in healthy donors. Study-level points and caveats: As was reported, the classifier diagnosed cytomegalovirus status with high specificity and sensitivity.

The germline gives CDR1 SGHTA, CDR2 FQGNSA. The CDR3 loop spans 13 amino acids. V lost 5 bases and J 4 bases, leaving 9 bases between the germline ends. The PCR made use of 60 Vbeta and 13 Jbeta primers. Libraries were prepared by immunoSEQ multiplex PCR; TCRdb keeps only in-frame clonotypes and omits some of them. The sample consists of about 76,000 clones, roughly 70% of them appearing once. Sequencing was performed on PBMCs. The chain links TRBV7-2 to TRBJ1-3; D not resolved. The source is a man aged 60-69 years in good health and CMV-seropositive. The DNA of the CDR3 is TGTGCCAGCAGCCGCTCGGAGGGAAACACCATATATTTT. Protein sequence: CASSRSEGNTIYF. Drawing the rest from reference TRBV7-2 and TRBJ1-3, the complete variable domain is GAGVSQSPSNKVTEKGKDVELRCDPISGHTALYWYRQSLGQGLEFLIYFQGNSAPDKSGLPSDRFSAERTGGSVSTLTIQRTQQEDSAVYLCASSRSEGNTIYFGEGSWLTVV.